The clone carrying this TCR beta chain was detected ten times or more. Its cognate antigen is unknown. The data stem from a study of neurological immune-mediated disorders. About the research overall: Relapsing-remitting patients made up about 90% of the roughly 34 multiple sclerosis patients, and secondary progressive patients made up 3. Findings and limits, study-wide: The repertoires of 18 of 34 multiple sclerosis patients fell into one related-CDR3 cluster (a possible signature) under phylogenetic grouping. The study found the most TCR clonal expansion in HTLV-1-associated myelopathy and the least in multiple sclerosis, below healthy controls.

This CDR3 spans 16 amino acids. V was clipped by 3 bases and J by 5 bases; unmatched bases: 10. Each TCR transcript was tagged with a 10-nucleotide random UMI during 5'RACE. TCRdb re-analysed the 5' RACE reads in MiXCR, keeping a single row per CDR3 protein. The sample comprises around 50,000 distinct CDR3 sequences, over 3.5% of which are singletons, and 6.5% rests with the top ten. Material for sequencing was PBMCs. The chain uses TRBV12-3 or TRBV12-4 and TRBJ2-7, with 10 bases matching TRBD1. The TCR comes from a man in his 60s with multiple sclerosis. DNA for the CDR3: TGTGCCAGCAGTTTGCTAACCGGGACAGGGGCGCACGAGCAGTACTTC. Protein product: CASSLLTGTGAHEQYF.